This T cell receptor beta chain stems from a study of CD8+ T cells in alopecia areata. RNA extraction was followed by reverse transcription into cDNA, which acted as the sequencing template. Assay: immunoSEQ multiplex PCR; the TCRdb copy retains only in-frame clones and omits some. This table has under 300,000 clones, about two thirds appearing once. The CDR3 is made up of 13 amino acids. Germline V lookup: CDR1 SQVTM, CDR2 ANQGSEA. Trimming cost V 7 bases and J 2 bases; bases outside gene matches: 7. Study outcomes and limitations: It was lesional scalp, especially alopecia totalis/universalis, that showed higher clonality than normal scalp.

Points on this clone: Its antigen is not identified.

The sequence came from a human donor with alopecia areata. This specimen consisted of CD4+ T cells sorted from blood, obtained at week 0. This sequence joins TRBV29-1 and TRBJ2-7; 8 bases match TRBD1. CDR3 sequence: CSARTGYTYEQYF. The CDR3 nucleotides are TGCAGCGCCCGGACAGGGTATACCTACGAGCAGTACTTC.